The clone carrying this T cell receptor (beta chain) was detected ten times or more. This beta chain is off target for a library built for alpha chains, so its abundance means little. A unique molecular identifier was attached to every TCR cDNA molecule. TCRdb called the 5' RACE reads again in MiXCR, with one record for every CDR3 protein. The table shows 6,600 or so distinct CDR3 sequences, with roughly 6.1% occurring only once. Regarding time point: sample taken at primary tumor resection. Whole RNA, isolated from tumor, nontumor lung or frozen PBMC, was sequenced without prior sorting. A total of approximately 77 untreated early-stage non-small cell lung cancer patients served as donors. This entry belongs to a study of spatial heterogeneity in lung cancer. Study information: More than eight raw reads, on average, carried each unique TCR and UMI combination.

The ends lost 4 bases at V and 3 bases at J; junction bases unmatched: 9. The CDR3 length is 17 residues. Germline-derived CDR1 and CDR2 are SGHRS and YFSETQ. The chain joins TRBV5-1 to TRBJ2-3, with TRBD2 matching 12 bases. This TCR was sampled from a female donor with early-stage non-small cell lung cancer. Sequencing used normal lung tissue next to the tumor, obtained at surgery. The chain's CDR3 is CASSATGLAGPTDTQYF. The DNA for the CDR3 is TGCGCCAGCAGCGCTACTGGACTAGCGGGACCAACAGATACGCAGTATTTT.